This T cell receptor beta chain emerged from a study of cytomegalovirus exposure and HLA in healthy donors. General observations from the study: Highest at DRB1 and lowest at HLA-C, TCR association rates differed among HLA loci in a later analysis.

V was clipped by 1 base and J by 0 bases, with 8 bases between them. CDR1 and CDR2 from the germline V gene are LNHNV and YYDKDF (reference sequence). This CDR3 contains 15 residues. This PCR relied on a set of 60 Vbeta primers and 13 Jbeta primers. Clones were sequenced by immunoSEQ multiplex PCR, and TCRdb holds only the in-frame ones, with some missing. The sample shows roughly 190,000 clones, over 9.5% of them seen only once. This clone was counted only a few times. Its antigen is unknown. The chain uses TRBV15 and TRBJ2-3; the D gene is possibly TRBD2 (5 bases). This receptor was obtained from a man in his fifties or sixties in good health and CMV-seropositive. Sequencing was done on a sample of PBMCs. CDR3 bases: TGTGCCACCAGCAGAGGCTGGGAGAGCACAGATACGCAGTATTTT. Translating it yields CATSRGWESTDTQYF.